A single sample gave rise to the 6 T cell receptor beta chains below, sequenced in a study of radiation and T cells in renal cell carcinoma. Generated by immunoSEQ multiplex PCR, the TCRdb table keeps only in-frame clones and is missing some. The sample yields some 130,000 clones, about 81% seen once. Described time point: blood 2 weeks post-SBRT. Stated treatment: 15 Gy SBRT to primary tumor, nephrectomy 4 weeks later. The sequencing used blood, collected from a patient whose treatment included radiotherapy and nephrectomy. Source of these receptors: a woman aged 60-75 years with renal cell carcinoma.

This clone is a singleton in its sample. The chain carries TRBV2 and TRBJ2-7, with D tentatively TRBD1 or TRBD2 (5 bases each). Germline V gives CDR1 SNHLY, CDR2 FYNNEI. Between the trimmed V and J ends, which lost 8 bases and 0 bases, there was a span of 20 bases. The CDR3 contains 16 residues. CDR3 loop: CASDFEGTASSYEQYF. The DNA of the CDR3 is TGTGCCAGCGATTTTGAAGGGACGGCGAGCTCCTACGAGCAGTACTTC.

The V and J genes are TRBV15 and TRBJ2-7; D ambiguous. The CDR3 spans 12 residues. The germline V gene encodes CDR1 LNHNV and CDR2 YYDKDF (reference sequence). V was cut by 0 bases and J by 7 bases, with 7 bases left in between. The DNA of the CDR3 is TGTGCCACCAGCAGAGATTTTTCGGAGCAGTACTTC. Protein sequence: CATSRDFSEQYF.

This clone has ten or more counts. J is TRBJ1-1 and V is TRBV11-2; D gene ambiguous. CDR3 size: 14 residues. Germline V CDR1 and CDR2: SGHAT, FQNNGV. V lost 2 bases and J lost 1, with 8 bases in between. The CDR3 DNA is TGTGCCAGCAGCTTAAACGTGGGGAACACTGAAGCTTTCTTT. Its translation is CASSLNVGNTEAFF.

The V call is TRBV30, the J call TRBJ2-5; 10 bases map to TRBD1. From germline, CDR1 is GTSNPN and CDR2 SVGIG (reference sequence). The CDR3 runs to 13 residues. The junction had 11 bases not matched to a gene; V was cut back by 5 bases and J by 11 bases. CDR3 residues: CAWATGGAGEQYF. CDR3 in DNA: TGTGCCTGGGCGACAGGGGGCGCGGGAGAGCAGTACTTC.

V is TRBV5-4 and J is TRBJ2-3; D is unresolved. The CDR3 contains 16 residues. CDR1 is SGHNT, CDR2 YYREEE, per germline (reference sequence). Trimming removed 3 bases from V and 0 bases from J, with 14 bases in between. CDR3 amino acids: CASSWRLRSSTDTQYF. The CDR3 DNA is TGTGCCAGCAGCTGGAGATTGAGGTCTAGCACAGATACGCAGTATTTT.

CDR3 DNA sequence: TGTGCCAGCAGATCGGAGGTGCGAAATTCACCCCTCCACTTT. The encoded protein is CASRSEVRNSPLHF. The chain is built from TRBV27 and TRBJ1-6; D remains ambiguous. Per germline, CDR1 MNHEY and CDR2 SMNVEV (reference sequence). The CDR3 totals 14 residues. The germline V and J ends were trimmed by 6 bases and 7 bases, with 13 bases remaining between them.